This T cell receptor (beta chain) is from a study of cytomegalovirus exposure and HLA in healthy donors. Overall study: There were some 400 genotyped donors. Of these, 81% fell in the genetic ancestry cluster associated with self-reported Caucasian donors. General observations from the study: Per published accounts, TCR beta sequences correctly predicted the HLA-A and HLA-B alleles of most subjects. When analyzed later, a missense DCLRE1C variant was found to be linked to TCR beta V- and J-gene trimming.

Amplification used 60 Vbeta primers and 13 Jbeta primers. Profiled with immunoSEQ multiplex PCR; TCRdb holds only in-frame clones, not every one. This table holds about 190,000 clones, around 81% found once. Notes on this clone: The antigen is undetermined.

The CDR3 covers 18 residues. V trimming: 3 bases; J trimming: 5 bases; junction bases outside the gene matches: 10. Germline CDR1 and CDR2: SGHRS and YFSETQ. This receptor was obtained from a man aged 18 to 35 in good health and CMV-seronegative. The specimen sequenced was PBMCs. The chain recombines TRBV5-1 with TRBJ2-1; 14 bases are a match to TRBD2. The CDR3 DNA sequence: TGCGCCAGCAGCTCCTGGGCAACGGGACTAGCGGGGGACAATGAGCAGTTCTTC. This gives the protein CASSSWATGLAGDNEQFF.